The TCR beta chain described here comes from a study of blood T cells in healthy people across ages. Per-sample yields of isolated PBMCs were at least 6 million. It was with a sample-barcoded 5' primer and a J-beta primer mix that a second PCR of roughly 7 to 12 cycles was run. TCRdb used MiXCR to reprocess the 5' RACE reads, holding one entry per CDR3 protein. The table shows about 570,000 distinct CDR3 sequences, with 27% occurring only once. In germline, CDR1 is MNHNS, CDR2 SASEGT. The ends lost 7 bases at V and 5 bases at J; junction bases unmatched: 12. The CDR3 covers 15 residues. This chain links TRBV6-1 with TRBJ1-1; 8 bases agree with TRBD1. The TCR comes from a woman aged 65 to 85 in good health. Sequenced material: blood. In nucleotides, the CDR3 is TGTGCCAGCACCGTTTTCGGACAGGGCCGAACTGAAGCTTTCTTT. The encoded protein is CASTVFGQGRTEAFF.